Following are 13 T cell receptor beta chains from one sample sequenced in a study of T cell repertoires in cytomegalovirus infection. TCRdb redid the calling of the reads with MiXCR, one entry per CDR3 protein. The sample consists of around 120,000 distinct CDR3 sequences, roughly 9% of them appearing once. The sample consisted of PBMCs. These receptors originate from a human donor in good health (CMV status not recorded). Some clones in this sample may be carry-over from other donors' samples.

The J gene is TRBJ2-7, the V gene TRBV7-2; possibly TRBD1 for D (5 bases). CDR1 is SGHTA and CDR2 is FQGNSA in the germline V gene. This CDR3 is built from 15 residues. V lost 5 bases and J lost 2, with 16 bases in between. The CDR3 reads CASSVSARQTYEQYF. The CDR3 nucleotides read TGTGCCAGCAGCGTCTCCGCGAGACAGACCTACGAGCAGTACTTC.

This clonotype was seen ten or more times. CDR3 residues: CASSPTGNYYEQYF. CDR3 in DNA: TGTGCCAGCAGCCCTACAGGGAATTACTACGAGCAGTACTTC. V usage is TRBV7-8 and J usage is TRBJ2-7, with a tentative D call TRBD1 (6 bases). The length of the CDR3 is 14 residues. Germline V gene sequence: CDR1 SGHVS, CDR2 FQNEAQ. The V and J ends lost 5 bases and 3 bases respectively, with 14 bases between them.

This clonotype was detected ten times or more. The V and J genes are TRBV20-1 and TRBJ1-1; D remains unclear. Trimming took off 0 bases at V and 0 bases at J, with 8 bases between the two ends. Germline V gives CDR1 DFQATT, CDR2 SNEGSKA (reference sequence). There are 14 residues in the CDR3. The CDR3 protein is CSARDPTMNTEAFF. DNA of the CDR3: TGCAGTGCTAGAGATCCGACAATGAACACTGAAGCTTTCTTT.

This clonotype was seen a few times. The V call is TRBV30, the J call TRBJ1-6; D possibly corresponds to TRBD1 (6 bases). Germline V gene lookup returns CDR1 GTSNPN and CDR2 SVGIG (reference sequence). The V and J ends lost 4 bases and 9 bases respectively, with 16 bases between them. CDR3 size: 14 residues. Here the CDR3 DNA reads TGTGCCTGGAATCCAGGGGAAACGACTTCACCCCTCCACTTT. It specifies CAWNPGETTSPLHF.

This clonotype occurred a few times. V is TRBV27 and J is TRBJ2-7; TRBD2 is a possible D gene (7 bases). The V end was cut by 4 bases, the J end by 7 bases, with 17 bases between. The CDR3 has 14 residues. CDR1 MNHEY and CDR2 SMNVEV come from the germline V gene (reference sequence). The CDR3 DNA follows: TGTGCCAGCAGTTCCTTGAGGGGGGGGCGAGAGCAGTACTTC. Its translation is CASSSLRGGREQYF.

Many counts were recorded for this clonotype. A junction boundary mismatches the germline segment, possibly from a read error. The chain links TRBV29-1 to TRBJ2-1; 7 bases fit TRBD2. The CDR3 extends over 11 amino acids. Germline values: CDR1 SQVTM, CDR2 ANQGSEA. DNA of the CDR3: TGCAGCGTTGAAGATCGGGACGGGGGGTGGTTC. This translates into CSVEDRDGGWF.

This clonotype has ten or more counts. The rearrangement links TRBV6-2 or TRBV6-3 to TRBJ2-5; D is unclear. The CDR3 covers 13 residues. V lost 6 bases to trimming and J lost 5 bases, with 13 bases between them. The germline V gene encodes CDR1 MNHEY and CDR2 SVGEGT. The CDR3 coding sequence is TGTGCCAGCAGACCTCTAACTGGGGAGACCCAGTACTTC. Its translation: CASRPLTGETQYF.

This clonotype has ten or more counts. This chain links TRBV5-5 with TRBJ1-1; D perhaps matches TRBD1 (5 bases). V shed 1 base and J shed 1 base, with 11 bases lying between them. The CDR3 spans 15 residues. Germline values: CDR1 SGHKS, CDR2 YYEKEE (reference sequence). Here the CDR3 DNA reads TGTGCCAGCAGCTTGTGGCGACAGCCGAACACTGAAGCTTTCTTT. This sequence encodes CASSLWRQPNTEAFF.

This clonotype was seen at least ten times. DNA for the CDR3: TGTGCCAGCAGCCAAGAAAACAGAAATTCACCCCTCCACTTT. This translates into CASSQENRNSPLHF. This chain links TRBV4-2 with TRBJ1-6; D unresolved. V was pared by 0 bases and J by 7 bases, with 7 bases between. The CDR3 is made up of 14 amino acids. Germline V gene lookup returns CDR1 LGHNA and CDR2 YNFKEQ.

This clonotype came up many times. The chain combines TRBV2 with TRBJ1-1, with no clear D. V was trimmed by 7 bases and J by 9 bases, leaving 15 bases between them. The CDR3 contains 12 residues. Per germline, CDR1 SNHLY and CDR2 FYNNEI. The CDR3 nucleotides are TGTGCCAGCAACCCCGGTGCGACACAAGCTTTCTTT. Translated: CASNPGATQAFF.

This rearrangement joins TRBV4-1 to TRBJ1-1; no firm D call. The CDR3 totals 14 residues. The germline CDR1 and CDR2 sequences are MGHRA and YSYEKL. V was trimmed by 4 bases and J by 1 base, leaving 10 bases between them. The CDR3 spells CASSLEEGNTEAFF. The CDR3, as DNA: TGCGCCAGCAGCCTGGAGGAAGGGAACACTGAAGCTTTCTTT.

The chain is built from TRBV20-1 and TRBJ2-3; D ambiguous. The germline V gene encodes CDR1 DFQATT and CDR2 SNEGSKA (reference sequence). The V gene lost 3 bases and the J gene lost 0 bases, with 10 bases spanning the gap. CDR3 length: 14 amino acids. The CDR3 spells CSARDGTSTDTQYF. Here the CDR3 DNA reads TGCAGTGCTAGGGACGGTACTAGCACAGATACGCAGTATTTT.

Of note for this clonotype: A much more abundant neighbour one base away suggests this may be a read error. The chain couples TRBV6-8 to TRBJ1-2; D remains ambiguous. Germline values: CDR1 MNHGY, CDR2 SAAAGT. The CDR3 length is 15 residues. This CDR3 is CASGYEGNRGYGYTF. The CDR3 DNA sequence: TGTGCCAGCGGTTACGAGGGAAATCGTGGCTATGGCTACACCTTC.